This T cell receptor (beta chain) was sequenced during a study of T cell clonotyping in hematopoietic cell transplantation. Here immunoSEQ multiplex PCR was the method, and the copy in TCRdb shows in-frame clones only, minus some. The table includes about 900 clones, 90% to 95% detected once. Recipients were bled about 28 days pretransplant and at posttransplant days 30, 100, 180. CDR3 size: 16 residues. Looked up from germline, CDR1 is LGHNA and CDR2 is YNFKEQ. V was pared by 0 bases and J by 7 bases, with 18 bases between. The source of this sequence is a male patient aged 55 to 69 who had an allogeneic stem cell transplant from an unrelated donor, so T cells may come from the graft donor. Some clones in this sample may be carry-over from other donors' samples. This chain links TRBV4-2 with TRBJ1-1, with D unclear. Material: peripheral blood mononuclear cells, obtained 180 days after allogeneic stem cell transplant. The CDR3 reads CASSQDSAGLWGEAFF. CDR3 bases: TGTGCCAGCAGCCAAGATAGTGCCGGACTCTGGGGTGAAGCTTTCTTT.